Below, 29 T cell receptor beta chains from the same sample are listed, as sequenced in a study of post-analysis software for immune sequencing data (dated by TCRdb to between 2015 and 2017). The investigation overall reported the following: Significantly higher frequencies in patients than in controls were found for roughly 5 TRBV segments, including TRBV5-6, TRBV5-1 and TRBV20-1.

Libraries were constructed by PCR. Data came from an Illumina HiSeq 2500. To reduce PCR and sequencing biases, unique molecular identifiers were built into the TCR beta cDNA libraries. TCRdb cleaned the public reads at Q25 with fastp, built clones with MiXCR and kept in-frame beta chains. Rows matching on CDR3 protein sequence are summarized as one entry with the most common DNA and genes. This sample is represented by about 770,000 distinct CDR3 sequences; approximately 44% of them were singletons. The biggest ten clones account for roughly 4.9% of the sample. For these receptors, no antigen is known. Sequencing input: blood. The source of these receptors is a girl aged 5-17 years with multiple sclerosis.

This clonotype was observed a handful of times. The rearrangement links TRBV12-3 or TRBV12-4 to TRBJ2-4; 9 bases align to TRBD2. After removal of 3 bases from V and 8 bases from J, the junction contained 5 bases not matched to a gene. This CDR3 is built from 14 residues. CDR3 coding DNA: TGTGCCAGCAGTTTGGCTAGCGGGACGGACATTCAGTACTTC. This codes for CASSLASGTDIQYF.

This chain connects TRBV15 to TRBJ2-1, with 9 bases that match TRBD2. CDR3 length equals 15 residues. Germline CDR1 and CDR2: LNHNV and YYDKDF (reference sequence). Trimming at V came to 5 bases and at J to 6 bases, leaving 8 bases not matched to a gene. The CDR3 sequence is CATSVSSGSVNEQFF. For the CDR3, the DNA is TGTGCCACCAGCGTAAGTAGCGGGAGTGTCAATGAGCAGTTCTTC. The full variable domain, in which reference TRBV15 and TRBJ2-1 provide the parts outside the CDR3, is DAMVIQNPRYQVTQFGKPVTLSCSQTLNHNVMYWYQQKSSQAPKLLFHYYDKDFNNEADTPDNFQSRRPNTSFCFLDIRSPGLGDTAMYLCATSVSSGSVNEQFFGPGTRLTVL.

The genes are TRBV18 and TRBJ2-4; possibly TRBD2 for D (6 bases). V was cut by 6 bases and J by 13 bases, with 19 bases left in between. Germline loops: CDR1 KGHSH, CDR2 LQKENI. This CDR3 region has 13 residues. The CDR3 DNA is TGTGCCAGCTCGGGGGGACCCCTCGAGGAGCAGTACTTC. Its protein product is CASSGGPLEEQYF.

The chain combines TRBV27 with TRBJ1-4; 7 nucleotides match TRBD1. The CDR3 is made up of 14 amino acids. With 7 bases clipped from V and 0 bases from J, the junction kept 2 bases outside the gene matches. Germline V gives CDR1 MNHEY, CDR2 SMNVEV (reference sequence). CDR3 sequence: CASKGAATNEKLFF. The CDR3 nucleotides are TGTGCCAGCAAGGGGGCAGCAACTAATGAAAAACTGTTTTTT.

The chain combines TRBV6-1 with TRBJ2-4; TRBD2 might be the D (5 bases). Germline-derived CDR1 and CDR2 are MNHNS and SASEGT. V gave up 5 bases and J gave up 13 bases, with 21 bases separating them. This CDR3 region has 14 residues. In DNA form, the CDR3 reads TGTGCCAGCAGTACCGGAGAGGAGGCCTACGGGCAGTACTTC. It translates to CASSTGEEAYGQYF.

J is TRBJ2-1 and V is TRBV12-3 or TRBV12-4; 7 bases match TRBD1. V was clipped by 5 bases and J by 2 bases; unmatched bases: 6. This CDR3 comprises 15 residues. The CDR3 bases are TGTGCCAGCAGTCCCACGGGACAGACCTACAATGAGCAGTTCTTC. Residues: CASSPTGQTYNEQFF.

This clonotype was detected only once. The DNA for the CDR3 is TGCGCCACCTTCCCGGGGGACATCAGGACCGGGGAGCTGTTTTTT. This gives the protein CATFPGDIRTGELFF. This sequence joins TRBV5-1 and TRBJ2-2, with D possibly being TRBD1 or TRBD2 (6 bases each). Germline assignment: CDR1 SGHRS and CDR2 YFSETQ. The CDR3 sequence is 15 residues long. Trimming stripped 9 bases from V and 5 bases from J, with 20 bases between.

This clonotype was observed a few times. The chain carries TRBV20-1 and TRBJ2-7; TRBD2 might be the D (6 bases). The CDR3 is made up of 13 amino acids. CDR1 is DFQATT and CDR2 is SNEGSKA in the germline V gene (reference sequence). The V end lost 3 bases, the J end lost 6 bases, and 15 bases lay between the germline ends. This CDR3 reads CSASGSTIGEQYF. CDR3 bases: TGCAGTGCTAGCGGGAGTACCATCGGCGAGCAGTACTTC.

The CDR3 nucleotides read TGCGCCAGCAGCGGAGACACTGGGAATGAGCAGTTCTTC. It specifies CASSGDTGNEQFF. The rearrangement links TRBV5-1 to TRBJ2-1, with unresolved D. This CDR3 has 13 residues. Germline V gene sequence: CDR1 SGHRS, CDR2 YFSETQ. V shed 4 bases and J shed 7 bases, with 12 bases lying between them.

The chain is built from TRBV7-2 and TRBJ2-7, with 10 nucleotides matching TRBD1. The ends lost 5 bases at V and 7 bases at J; junction bases unmatched: 14. The CDR3 consists of 16 residues. Germline CDR1 is SGHTA and CDR2 is FQGNSA. In DNA, the CDR3 is TGTGCCAGCAGCCTCGTCGGGACAGGGGACCTCAGGGAGCAGTACTTC. Its protein is CASSLVGTGDLREQYF.

The chain links TRBV20-1 to TRBJ2-1; no clear D. This CDR3 has 14 residues. V was cut by 4 bases and J by 0 bases, with 10 bases left in between. CDR1 and CDR2 (germline): DFQATT, SNEGSKA (reference sequence). The CDR3 loop reads CSAMASRSYNEQFF. The CDR3 DNA sequence: TGCAGTGCTATGGCTTCTCGCTCCTACAATGAGCAGTTCTTC.

The gene calls are TRBV15 and TRBJ2-3; D gene uncertain. The CDR3 contains 15 residues. V lost 3 bases and J 2 bases, leaving 12 bases between the germline ends. The V gene's germline CDR1 is LNHNV and CDR2 YYDKDF (reference sequence). CDR3 sequence: CATSRDGRTTDTQYF. The CDR3 DNA reads TGTGCCACCAGCAGGGACGGACGAACCACAGATACGCAGTATTTT.

This chain links TRBV12-3 or TRBV12-4 with TRBJ2-1; D possibly corresponds to TRBD1 (5 bases). CDR3 length equals 17 residues. V gave up 3 bases and J gave up 3 bases, with 18 bases separating them. The CDR3 spells CASSFASRQGGYNEQFF. The CDR3 bases are TGTGCCAGCAGTTTCGCATCTAGGCAGGGTGGCTACAATGAGCAGTTCTTC.

The V call is TRBV20-1, the J call TRBJ2-1; TRBD2 agrees at 12 bases. Germline CDR1 DFQATT, CDR2 SNEGSKA (reference sequence). CDR3 length equals 14 residues. J gave up 7 bases and V 6 bases, and 7 bases lay outside the gene matches. This CDR3 reads CSAPLAGGRNEQFF. The CDR3 DNA reads as TGCAGTGCGCCGCTAGCGGGAGGGAGGAATGAGCAGTTCTTC.

The chain uses TRBV29-1 and TRBJ2-7; D is possibly TRBD1 or TRBD2 (5 bases each). Germline V CDR1 and CDR2: SQVTM, ANQGSEA. The CDR3 spans 13 residues. Between the trimmed V and J ends, which lost 3 bases and 4 bases, there was a span of 13 bases. The CDR3 protein is CSVDLGRGYEQYF. For the CDR3, the DNA is TGCAGCGTTGATTTGGGGCGCGGGTACGAGCAGTACTTC.

The chain combines TRBV20-1 with TRBJ1-5; 8 positions match TRBD1. CDR3 length: 18 residues. The V segment lost 3 bases and the J segment 6 bases; nucleotides outside the gene matches: 19. Germline assignment: CDR1 DFQATT and CDR2 SNEGSKA (reference sequence). The CDR3 nucleotides read TGCAGTGCTAGTATCTCGGGGCCAGGGGGCCCAGAGGTTCAGCCCCAGCATTTT. It yields the protein CSASISGPGGPEVQPQHF.

This clonotype was observed many times. The V and J genes are TRBV12-3 or TRBV12-4 and TRBJ2-1, with a weak D call TRBD2 (5 bases). The CDR3 extends over 12 amino acids. Trimming removed 6 bases from V and 4 bases from J, with 7 bases in between. CDR3 bases: TGTGCCAGCAGCTCGGGGTACAATGAGCAGTTCTTC. Amino acid sequence: CASSSGYNEQFF.

The rearrangement uses TRBV20-1 and TRBJ2-7; TRBD2 agrees at 7 bases. Trimming at V came to 3 bases and at J to 0 bases, leaving 5 bases not matched to a gene. Per germline, CDR1 DFQATT and CDR2 SNEGSKA (reference sequence). The CDR3 consists of 14 residues. CDR3 residues: CSASAAGSSYEQYF. For the CDR3, the DNA is TGCAGTGCTAGCGCAGCGGGAAGCTCCTACGAGCAGTACTTC.

The chain recombines TRBV7-9 with TRBJ2-3, with 8 bases that match TRBD1. The V and J ends lost 5 bases and 0 bases, in that order; junction bases with no gene match: 7. The germline CDR1 and CDR2 sequences are SEHNR and FQNEAQ (reference sequence). The CDR3 runs 16 residues. Here the CDR3 reads CASSPGQGASTDTQYF. CDR3 DNA sequence: TGTGCCAGCAGCCCGGGCCAGGGGGCAAGCACAGATACGCAGTATTTT.

This chain links TRBV5-1 with TRBJ2-4; 12 bases align to TRBD2. The J call may be faulty, since TRBJ2-7 better matches the DNA end. Germline V gene data show CDR1 as SGHRS and CDR2 as YFSETQ. The CDR3 has 15 amino acids. The CDR3 is CASSETSGSKTEQYF. The CDR3 nucleotides are TGCGCCAGCAGCGAGACTAGCGGGAGCAAAACCGAGCAGTACTTC.

CDR3 loop: CASSPAGRGGNTYEQYF. DNA of the CDR3: TGTGCCAGCAGCCCCGCGGGACGGGGGGGCAACACCTACGAGCAGTACTTC. The rearrangement links TRBV5-6 to TRBJ2-7; 8 nucleotides align to TRBD2. Trimming cost V 4 bases and J 2 bases; bases outside gene matches: 14. The germline CDR1 and CDR2 sequences are SGHDT and YYEEEE. This CDR3 contains 17 residues. The full variable domain, rest sourced from reference TRBV5-6 and TRBJ2-7, is DAGVTQSPTHLIKTRGQQVTLRCSPKSGHDTVSWYQQALGQGPQFIFQYYEEEERQRGNFPDRFSGHQFPNYSSELNVNALLLGDSALYLCASSPAGRGGNTYEQYFGPGTRLTVT.

The chain uses TRBV12-3 or TRBV12-4 and TRBJ2-1; 12 positions agree with TRBD2. The CDR3 has 17 amino acids. Trimming cost V 0 bases and J 8 bases; bases outside gene matches: 8. CDR3 in amino acids: CASSLAERLAGVDEQFF. In DNA, the CDR3 is TGTGCCAGCAGTTTAGCGGAAAGACTAGCGGGAGTGGATGAGCAGTTCTTC.

The count of this clonotype is one. The chain employs TRBV7-2 and TRBJ2-1; D possibly corresponds to TRBD2 (6 bases). Deletions cut 5 bases from V and 6 bases from J, with 17 bases between. Germline V lookup: CDR1 SGHTA, CDR2 FQGNSA. The CDR3 totals 15 residues. CDR3 nucleotides: TGTGCCAGCAGCCCCCGACTAGACTTAGGCAATGAGCAGTTCTTC. Translating it yields CASSPRLDLGNEQFF.

The chain employs TRBV30 and TRBJ1-1; no clear D. V lost 2 bases and J lost 8, with 12 bases in between. CDR1 and CDR2 from the germline V gene are GTSNPN and SVGIG (reference sequence). The CDR3 has 12 amino acids. CDR3 sequence (DNA): TGTGCCTGGAGTTTCCCGCCGGGGGAAGCTTTCTTT. Its protein product is CAWSFPPGEAFF.

V and J are TRBV20-1 and TRBJ2-7; TRBD1 agrees at 12 bases. CDR1 and CDR2 from the germline V gene are DFQATT and SNEGSKA (reference sequence). V was clipped by 6 bases and J by 2 bases; unmatched bases: 11. The CDR3 length is 16 residues. Written as DNA, the CDR3 is TGCAGTGCAAACCCGGGACAGGGGGCGAAGCCCTACGAGCAGTACTTC. Encoded protein: CSANPGQGAKPYEQYF.

This clonotype was recorded a few times. This chain connects TRBV10-3 to TRBJ2-5, with TRBD1 identical over 9 bases. The J call may be faulty, since TRBJ2-7 better matches the DNA end. The V gene's germline CDR1 is ENHRY and CDR2 SYGVKD. The CDR3 covers 15 residues. CDR3 loop: CAISSPDRGPYEQYF. DNA of the CDR3: TGTGCCATCAGTTCACCGGACAGGGGACCATACGAGCAGTACTTC.

This clonotype was seen once. The chain uses TRBV10-3 and TRBJ1-1; D is unclear. The V end lost 2 bases, the J end lost 5 bases, and 9 bases lay between the germline ends. Germline CDR1 is ENHRY and CDR2 is SYGVKD. CDR3 size: 13 residues. CDR3 coding DNA: TGTGCCATCAGTGAGCGGGGTTTGACTGAAGCTTTCTTT. Translation gives CAISERGLTEAFF.

V gene TRBV4-3 combines with J gene TRBJ1-6; D is uncertain. From germline, CDR1 is LGHNA and CDR2 YSLEER. V lost 0 bases and J 10 bases, leaving 13 bases between the germline ends. This CDR3 is built from 15 residues. DNA of the CDR3: TGCGCCAGCAGCCAAGATTCGGTTACTTCATCACCCCTCCACTTT. It codes for CASSQDSVTSSPLHF.

The sample holds a few counts of this clonotype. V usage is TRBV4-1 and J usage is TRBJ2-1, with D uncertain. This CDR3 comprises 14 residues. The V gene lost 4 bases and the J gene lost 6 bases, with 13 bases spanning the gap. Germline CDR1 MGHRA, CDR2 YSYEKL. The CDR3, as DNA: TGCGCCAGCAGCCGAGAGGTCCCCTCCAATGAGCAGTTCTTC. Translation: CASSREVPSNEQFF.